What follows are 6 T cell receptor beta chains derived from one specimen sequenced in a study of CD8 T cells in ankylosing spondylitis. TCRdb fed the 5' RACE reads into MiXCR, producing one record per CDR3 protein. This table has approximately 300,000 distinct CDR3 sequences, 20% appearing once. The sequenced material came from blood, either unsorted or a sorted T cell fraction (not recorded which). The receptors were gathered from a male donor with ankylosing spondylitis or in good health (not recorded which).

The chain recombines TRBV6-1 with TRBJ1-1; possibly TRBD1 for D (5 bases). Germline CDR1 and CDR2: MNHNS and SASEGT. The CDR3 sequence is 12 residues long. V lost 8 bases to trimming and J lost 4 bases, with 11 bases between them. CDR3 loop: CASGAGFTEAFF. The CDR3 coding sequence is TGTGCCAGCGGCGCAGGGTTCACTGAAGCTTTCTTT.

The CDR3 spells CASTTGSYGYTF. Here the CDR3 DNA reads TGTGCCAGCACCACCGGCAGCTATGGCTACACCTTC. The chain joins TRBV2 to TRBJ1-2; D is ambiguous. This CDR3 is built from 12 residues. Trimming removed 7 bases at V and 4 bases at J, with 10 bases between. Germline loops: CDR1 SNHLY, CDR2 FYNNEI.

The table lists this clonotype with a few counts. The chain couples TRBV24-1 to TRBJ2-5; D perhaps matches TRBD1 (6 bases). Germline V lookup: CDR1 KGHDR, CDR2 SFDVKD. The V gene lost 0 bases and the J gene lost 3 bases, with 16 bases spanning the gap. This CDR3 is 17 amino acids long. The CDR3 loop is CATSDLRDTKTKETQYF. The CDR3 region has the DNA TGTGCCACCAGTGATTTGAGGGACACTAAAACAAAAGAGACCCAGTACTTC.

This clonotype was seen only a few times. The rearrangement links TRBV12-3 or TRBV12-4 to TRBJ2-3, with D tentatively TRBD1 or TRBD2 (6 bases each). The V and J ends lost 9 bases and 6 bases respectively, with 22 bases between them. The CDR3 totals 15 residues. The CDR3, as DNA: TGTGCCAGTGGGGGGCTAGCAAATCCTAAGGATACGCAGTATTTT. The encoded protein is CASGGLANPKDTQYF.

This clonotype appeared many times. It is unclear where the CDR3 begins or ends on the DNA, so no DNA is shown, and the CDR3 is as TCRdb lists it. The chain is built from TRBV7-9 and TRBJ2-1; TRBD2 is taken as the D call from the table, unchecked against the DNA. Per the germline V gene, CDR1 is SEHNR and CDR2 is FQNEAQ (reference sequence). The CDR3 sequence runs 17 residues, both termini included. This CDR3 reads CASSLVGPGPSYNEQFF.

This chain links TRBV12-3 or TRBV12-4 with TRBJ2-3; 8 bases fit TRBD2. The CDR3 is made up of 16 amino acids. V lost 6 bases to trimming and J lost 4 bases; unmatched junction nucleotides: 12. CDR3 protein: CASRSKAGVRSDTQYF. CDR3 coding DNA: TGTGCCAGCAGATCGAAAGCGGGAGTAAGGTCAGATACGCAGTATTTT.